Sequencing of this T cell receptor (beta chain) was carried out in a study of beta chain features in type 1 diabetes. Overall study results and limits: Patients with type 1 diabetes showed fewer VDJ junction insertions and more deletions. People with Type 1 diabetes carried modestly yet significantly shorter TCRB CDR3s in all four CD4+ subsets.

Every isolated RNA sample was fully reverse transcribed, so sequencing captured expressed TCRB transcripts. Several million reads on average were seen across naive, central memory and regulatory T cell samples. TCRdb's copy holds only in-frame clones and misses some; the assay was immunoSEQ multiplex PCR. The sample contains some 270,000 clones, roughly 10% of which appear only once. The CDR3 has 15 amino acids. CDR1 SGHTA and CDR2 FQGNSA come from the germline V gene. V lost 5 bases to trimming and J lost 6 bases; unmatched junction nucleotides: 4. This clone was observed a handful of times. As yet, its antigen is unknown.

This chain connects TRBV7-2 to TRBJ1-6, with 10 positions matching TRBD1. The TCR sequence derives from a young man with type 1 diabetes. The sequenced material came from naive CD4+ T cells from blood. The CDR3 sequence: CASSERDRGNSPLHF. The CDR3 DNA follows: TGTGCCAGCAGCGAACGGGACAGGGGTAATTCACCCCTCCACTTT.